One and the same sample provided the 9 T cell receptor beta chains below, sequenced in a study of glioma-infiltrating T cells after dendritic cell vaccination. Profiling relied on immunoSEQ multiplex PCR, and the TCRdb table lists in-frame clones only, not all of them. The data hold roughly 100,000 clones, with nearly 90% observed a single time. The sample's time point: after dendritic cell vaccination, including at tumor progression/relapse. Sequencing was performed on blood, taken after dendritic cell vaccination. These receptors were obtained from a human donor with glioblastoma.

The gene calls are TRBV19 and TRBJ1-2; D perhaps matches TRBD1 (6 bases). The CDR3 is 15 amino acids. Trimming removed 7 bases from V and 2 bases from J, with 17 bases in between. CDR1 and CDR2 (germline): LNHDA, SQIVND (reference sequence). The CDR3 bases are TGTGCCAGTACAGGGGAGGGAGGAATAAACTATGGCTACACCTTC. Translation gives CASTGEGGINYGYTF.

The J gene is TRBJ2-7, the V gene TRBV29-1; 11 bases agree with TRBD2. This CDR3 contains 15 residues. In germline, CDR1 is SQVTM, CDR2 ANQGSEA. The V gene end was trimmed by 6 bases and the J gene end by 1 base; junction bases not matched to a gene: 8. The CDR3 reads CSVIRTSGPSYEQYF. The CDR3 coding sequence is TGCAGCGTAATCCGGACTAGCGGGCCATCCTACGAGCAGTACTTC.

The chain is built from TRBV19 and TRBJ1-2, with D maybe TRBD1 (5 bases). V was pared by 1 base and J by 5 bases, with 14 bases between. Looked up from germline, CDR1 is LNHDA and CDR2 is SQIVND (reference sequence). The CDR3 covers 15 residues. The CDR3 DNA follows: TGTGCCAGTAGTATAGCGGGGGTGCCTCGGTATGGCTACACCTTC. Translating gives CASSIAGVPRYGYTF. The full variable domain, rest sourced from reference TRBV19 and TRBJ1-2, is DGGITQSPKYLFRKEGQNVTLSCEQNLNHDAMYWYRQDPGQGLRLIYYSQIVNDFQKGDIAEGYSVSREKKESFPLTVTSAQKNPTAFYLCASSIAGVPRYGYTFGSGTRLTVV.

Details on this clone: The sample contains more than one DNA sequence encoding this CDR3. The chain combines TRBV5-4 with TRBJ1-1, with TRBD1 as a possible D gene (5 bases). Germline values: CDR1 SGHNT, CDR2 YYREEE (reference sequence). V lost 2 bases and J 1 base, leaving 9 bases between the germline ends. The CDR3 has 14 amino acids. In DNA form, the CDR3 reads TGTGCCAGCAGCTTTTACAGGACGAACACTGAAGCTTTCTTT. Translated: CASSFYRTNTEAFF.

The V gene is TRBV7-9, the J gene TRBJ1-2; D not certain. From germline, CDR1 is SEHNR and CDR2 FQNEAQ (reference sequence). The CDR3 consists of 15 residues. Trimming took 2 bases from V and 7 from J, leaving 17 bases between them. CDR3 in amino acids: CASSLSGTGSSGYTF. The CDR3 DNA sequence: TGTGCCAGCAGCTTAAGCGGTACTGGCTCCAGTGGCTACACCTTC. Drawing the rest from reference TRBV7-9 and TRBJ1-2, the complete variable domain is DTGVSQNPRHKITKRGQNVTFRCDPISEHNRLYWYRQTLGQGPEFLTYFQNEAQLEKSRLLSDRFSAERPKGSFSTLEIQRTEQGDSAMYLCASSLSGTGSSGYTFGSGTRLTVV.

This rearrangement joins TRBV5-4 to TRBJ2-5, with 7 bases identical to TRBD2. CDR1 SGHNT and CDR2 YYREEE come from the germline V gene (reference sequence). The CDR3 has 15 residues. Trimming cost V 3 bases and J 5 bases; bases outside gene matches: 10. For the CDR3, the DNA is TGTGCCAGCAGCTCCGGGACGTTCGGGGGGGAGACCCAGTACTTC. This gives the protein CASSSGTFGGETQYF. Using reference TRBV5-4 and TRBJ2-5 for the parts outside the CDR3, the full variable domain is ETGVTQSPTHLIKTRGQQVTLRCSSQSGHNTVSWYQQALGQGPQFIFQYYREEENGRGNFPPRFSGLQFPNYSSELNVNALELDDSALYLCASSSGTFGGETQYFGPGTRLLVL.

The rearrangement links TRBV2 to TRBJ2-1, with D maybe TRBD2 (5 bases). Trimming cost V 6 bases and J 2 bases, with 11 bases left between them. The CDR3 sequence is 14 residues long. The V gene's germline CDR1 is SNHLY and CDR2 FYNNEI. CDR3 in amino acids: CASRGVNPYNEQFF. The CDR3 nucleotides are TGTGCCAGCAGGGGAGTGAACCCCTACAATGAGCAGTTCTTC. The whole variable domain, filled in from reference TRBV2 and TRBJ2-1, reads EPEVTQTPSHQVTQMGQEVILRCVPISNHLYFYWYRQILGQKVEFLVSFYNNEISEKSEIFDDQFSVERPDGSNFTLKIRSTKLEDSAMYFCASRGVNPYNEQFFGPGTRLTVL.

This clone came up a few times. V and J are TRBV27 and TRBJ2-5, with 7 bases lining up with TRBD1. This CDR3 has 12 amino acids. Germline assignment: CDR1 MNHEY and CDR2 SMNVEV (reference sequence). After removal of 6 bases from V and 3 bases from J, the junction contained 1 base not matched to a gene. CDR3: CASSRGKETQYF. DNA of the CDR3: TGTGCCAGCAGCAGGGGGAAAGAGACCCAGTACTTC.

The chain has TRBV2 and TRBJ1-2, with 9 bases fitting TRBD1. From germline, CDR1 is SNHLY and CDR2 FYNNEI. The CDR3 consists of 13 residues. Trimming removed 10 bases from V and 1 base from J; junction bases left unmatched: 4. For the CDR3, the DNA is TGTGCCACCGGACAGGGGATTAACTATGGCTACACCTTC. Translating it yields CATGQGINYGYTF.